These T cell receptor beta chains were read from a single sample in a study of shared clonotypes between healthy human individuals. Libraries were prepared by immunoSEQ multiplex PCR; TCRdb keeps only in-frame clonotypes and omits some of them. This sample has fewer than 600,000 clones, with about four fifths found just once. Sequenced input: PBMCs. The origin of the receptors is a woman between 40 and 50 years old in good health. Some clones in this sample may be carry-over from other donors' samples. CDR3s leave out the opening cysteine and the closing phenylalanine or tryptophan. Fields, in order: V gene, CDR3 protein.

TRBV7-3 | ASSPGLAGGTDTQY
TRBV6-6 | ASSAGTVNNEQF
TRBV2 | ASNANFRGSGANVLT
TRBV18 | ASSRGGGGKDEKLF
TRBV6-6 | ASSYSGQPTNEKLF
TRBV4-1 | ASSQGWSGSNQPQH
TRBV7-8 | ASSHIGVGYEQF
TRBV4-2 | ASSAGLRTVSSYEQY
TRBV30 | AWSRHTGELF
TRBV18 | ASSLLETYNNEQF
TRBV12-5 | ASGLVTGRSTGELF
TRBV5-1 | ASSQGTSGSYEQY
TRBV7-9 | ASSLVSVAGRNEQY
TRBV5-1 | ASSLGFDRVLSGYT
TRBV2 | ASSDTGNTEAF
TRBV7-2 | ASSLRSGREETQY
TRBV7-9 | ASSSLRSSYEQY
TRBV4-1 | ASSQAGRSQPQH
TRBV7-2 | ASSLVLGQKQETQY
TRBV2 | ASSQQGGHQETQY
TRBV2 | ASSDGSTADTQY
TRBV19 | ASSQTGGGGAIQY
TRBV7-6 | ASSLRQGSYEQY
TRBV7-2 | ASSSSSGYEQY
TRBV6-1 | ASSVGTSGRDRGEQY
TRBV6-4 | ASSADSNQPQH
TRBV29-1 | SFPKSGSVEQY
TRBV9 | ASSVVGSLYSEQF
TRBV18 | ASSRQGTDTQY
TRBV2 | ASSEGRVLNGYT
TRBV27 | ASSQRPYGYT
TRBV5-1 | ASSPQREGASTDTQY
TRBV2 | ASNTGISDEQF
TRBV5-4 | ASSLAGGQQY
TRBV28 | ASRGTSGRVVEQY
TRBV30 | STGYGADTQY
TRBV7-9 | ADLGPEVDTQY
TRBV7-8 | ASSPQPGRQETQY
TRBV2 | ASSEATQETQY
TRBV5-1 | ASSLGQGSSGNTIY
TRBV7-3 | ASSFGQGEQY
TRBV15 | ATSRGVGGSPGETQY
TRBV5-1 | ASSLAGGGDTQY
TRBV5-1 | ASSPGTGSNQPQH
TRBV5-1 | ASSLAQGAKGYEQY
TRBV12-5 | ASVGGTGELF
TRBV19 | ASSMLAGTEKLF
TRBV28 | ASSLTAWANVLT
TRBV10-3 | AIRDDRGGYEQY
TRBV6-1 | ASSEMQAPSYEQY
TRBV6-1 | ASSDGLAGYNEQF
TRBV5-1 | ASSIGLAGETQY
TRBV29-1 | SVGGGESNYGYT
TRBV5-6 | ASSFDSRGQF
TRBV6-1 | ASRTGPTEAF
TRBV5-1 | ASSLALGTEAF
TRBV30 | AWSEGTRADTQY
TRBV4-2 | ASSQDLLTSGRTDTQY
TRBV5-4 | ASSLGGTGAYEQY